This T cell receptor beta chain is from a study of memory CD4+ T cells and cytomegalovirus serostatus (dated by TCRdb to between 2018 and 2021). For the study in its entirety: The cohort comprised around 35 healthy Belgian adults, 9 CMV seropositive and some 24 CMV seronegative. The study sequenced CD4+ memory TCRbeta repertoires of a Belgian cohort with known cytomegalovirus serostatus to replicate a published TCR-based CMV serostatus classifier. Broad study findings and their caveats: Unlike the original study, which covered naive and memory CD4+ and CD8+ populations, the Belgian study sequenced only CD4+CD45RO+ memory cells. On the Belgian cohort, the classifier built on the original framework reached a median bootstrapped AUC of around 0.95, with a 95% CI of 0.76-1.00. Results were interpreted as suggesting that the CMV-associated TCR signature is largely present in the CD4+ memory repertoire. Among the 150 to 200 previously reported CMV-associated TCRbeta sequences, some 70 showed up in the CD4+ memory repertoires, with each one found in between one and five individuals. CMV serostatus prediction reached a median bootstrapped AUC of 0.95 with the original framework and just under 0.93 with a US-trained random forest.

Notes on this clone: There is no known antigen for this receptor. Base-call qualities are not available, and no considerably larger clone is one nucleotide away.

A FACSAria II was used to sort memory CD4+ T cells, defined as single viable CD3+CD4+CD8-CD45RO+ cells. CMV serostatus was assessed using a Roche Elecsys assay, by which serum IgG against CMV pp150, pp28, p38 and p52 was detected. Following thawing, total CD4+ T cells were enriched through positive selection using CD4 magnetic microbeads. The samples came from a different study that was designed specifically to examine the CD4+ T cell memory repertoire. Peripheral blood mononuclear cells were isolated and cryopreserved following standard operating procedures; serum was stored at -80 °C. The staining used CD3-PerCP (BW264/56), CD4-APC (RPA-T4), CD45RO-PE (UCHT1) and CD8-Pacific Orange (3B5) antibodies, and Sytox blue was used to exclude non-viable cells. The V end gives up 3 bases and the J end 7 bases, leaving 9 bases in the junction not matched to a gene. Counted from cysteine to phenylalanine, this CDR3 has 15 amino acids. The retained sequence is limited to the CDR3, 45 bases, with the frame set at the first base. The germline V gene specifies LGHNA as CDR1 and YNFKEQ as CDR2.

The Quick-DNA Microprep Kit was used to extract genomic DNA from the sorted cells. Amplification of TCRbeta DNA was done with the immunoSEQ hsTCRbeta kit, following the protocol from the manufacturer. TCRbeta libraries were sequenced on an Illumina MiSeq instrument. As for the authors' bioinformatics: Removing out-of-frame sequences left 2 million to 2.5 million distinct TCRbeta sequences, an average of roughly 68,000 per individual. Each individual was scored using the number of about 180 previously reported CMV-associated TCRbeta sequences that the individual carried and the total number of productive distinct TCRbeta sequences. A beta-binomial model was reimplemented in Python, and scikit-learn random forests with default parameters were trained on data from the US cohort. Classifier performance on the Belgian cohort was summarized as median AUC with percentile confidence intervals calculated over 10,000 bootstrap iterations. Entries here come from immuneACCESS through TCRdb and include only in-frame sequences with V and J called. Some clones fail to appear in such tables; in the studies checked, an unresolved V gene covers under half of the shortfall, and the cause of the remainder is unknown. The V and J calls and clone size come from that table; D and trimming were worked out from the DNA. For this sample there are tens of thousands of clones; about 68% appear just once. The leading ten clones occupy 2.6% of the sample.

The TCR was taken from an adult in good health and CMV-seropositive. Material: memory CD4+ T cells from blood. The rearrangement combines TRBV4-2 with TRBJ1-3, and 7 junctional nucleotides match TRBD1. The CDR3 corresponds to CASSHLFDRANTIYF. The nucleotides read TGTGCCAGCAGCCATCTCTTTGACAGGGCCAACACCATATATTTT.